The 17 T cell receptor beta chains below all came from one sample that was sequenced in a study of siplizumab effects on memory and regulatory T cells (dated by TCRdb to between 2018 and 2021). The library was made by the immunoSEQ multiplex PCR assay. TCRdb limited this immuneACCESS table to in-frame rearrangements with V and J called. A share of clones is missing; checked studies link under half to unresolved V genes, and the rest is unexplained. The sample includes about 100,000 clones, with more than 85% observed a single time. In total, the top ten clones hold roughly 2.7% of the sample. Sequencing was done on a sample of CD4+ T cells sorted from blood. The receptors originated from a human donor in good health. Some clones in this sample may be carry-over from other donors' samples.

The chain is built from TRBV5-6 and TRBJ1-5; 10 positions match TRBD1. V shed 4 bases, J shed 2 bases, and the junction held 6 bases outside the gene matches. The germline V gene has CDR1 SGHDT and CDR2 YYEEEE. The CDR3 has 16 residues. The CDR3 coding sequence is TGTGCCAGCAGCACCCGAGGACAGGGGGGCAATCAGCCCCAGCATTTT. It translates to CASSTRGQGGNQPQHF.

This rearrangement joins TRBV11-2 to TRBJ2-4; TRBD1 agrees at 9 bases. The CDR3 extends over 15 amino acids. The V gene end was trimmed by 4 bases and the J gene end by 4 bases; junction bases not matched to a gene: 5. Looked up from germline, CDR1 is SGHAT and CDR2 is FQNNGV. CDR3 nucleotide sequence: TGTGCCAGCAGCTCGGGACAGGGATATAAAAACATTCAGTACTTC. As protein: CASSSGQGYKNIQYF.

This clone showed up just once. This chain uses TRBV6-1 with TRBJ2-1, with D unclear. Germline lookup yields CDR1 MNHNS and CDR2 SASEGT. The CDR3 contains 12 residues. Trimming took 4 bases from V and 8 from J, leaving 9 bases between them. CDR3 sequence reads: CASSGYTDEQFF. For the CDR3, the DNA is TGTGCCAGCAGTGGATACACTGATGAGCAGTTCTTC.

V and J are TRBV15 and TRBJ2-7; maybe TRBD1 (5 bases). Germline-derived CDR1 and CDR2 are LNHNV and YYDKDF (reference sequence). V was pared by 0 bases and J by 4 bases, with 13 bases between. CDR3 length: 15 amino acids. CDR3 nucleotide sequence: TGTGCCACCAGCAGAGATGGGGCAGGGAAATACGAGCAGTACTTC. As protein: CATSRDGAGKYEQYF.

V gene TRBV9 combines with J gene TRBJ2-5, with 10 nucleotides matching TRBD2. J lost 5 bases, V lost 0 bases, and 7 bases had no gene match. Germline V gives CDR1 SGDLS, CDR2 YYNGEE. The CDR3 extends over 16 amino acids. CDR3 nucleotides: TGTGCCAGCAGCGTAGGTGCTAGCGGGAGCGGGGAGACCCAGTACTTC. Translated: CASSVGASGSGETQYF.

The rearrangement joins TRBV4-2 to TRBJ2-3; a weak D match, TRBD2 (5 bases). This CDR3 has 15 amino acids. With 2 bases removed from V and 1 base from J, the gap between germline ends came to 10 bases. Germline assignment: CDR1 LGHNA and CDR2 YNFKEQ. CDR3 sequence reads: CASSQTLGRTDTQYF. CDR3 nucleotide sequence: TGTGCCAGCAGCCAAACACTAGGGCGCACAGATACGCAGTATTTT.

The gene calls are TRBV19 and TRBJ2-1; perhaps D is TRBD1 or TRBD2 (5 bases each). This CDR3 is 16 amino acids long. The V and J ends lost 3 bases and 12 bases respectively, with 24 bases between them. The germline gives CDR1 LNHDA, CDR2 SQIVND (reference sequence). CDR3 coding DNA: TGTGCCAGTAGTATCCTACGGGGCCAGGTCGGCGGTGCGCAGTTCTTC. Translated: CASSILRGQVGGAQFF. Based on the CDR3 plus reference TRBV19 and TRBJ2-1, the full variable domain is DGGITQSPKYLFRKEGQNVTLSCEQNLNHDAMYWYRQDPGQGLRLIYYSQIVNDFQKGDIAEGYSVSREKKESFPLTVTSAQKNPTAFYLCASSILRGQVGGAQFFGPGTRLTVL.

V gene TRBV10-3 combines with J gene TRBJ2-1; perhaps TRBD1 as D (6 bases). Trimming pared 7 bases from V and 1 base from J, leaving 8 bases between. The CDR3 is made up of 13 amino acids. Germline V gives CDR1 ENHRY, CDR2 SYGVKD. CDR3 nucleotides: TGTGCCATCACTCAGGGGTCCTACAATGAGCAGTTCTTC. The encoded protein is CAITQGSYNEQFF.

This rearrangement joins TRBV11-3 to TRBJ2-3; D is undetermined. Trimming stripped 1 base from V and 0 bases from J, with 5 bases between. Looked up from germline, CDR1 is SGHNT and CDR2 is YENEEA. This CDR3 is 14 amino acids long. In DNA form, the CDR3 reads TGTGCCAGCAGCTTAGGACGCAGCACAGATACGCAGTATTTT. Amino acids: CASSLGRSTDTQYF.

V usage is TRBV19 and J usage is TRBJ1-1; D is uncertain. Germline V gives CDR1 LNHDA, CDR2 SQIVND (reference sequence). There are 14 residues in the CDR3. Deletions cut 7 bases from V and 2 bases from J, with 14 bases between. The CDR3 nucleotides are TGTGCCAGTACAATGTTACAGACAAACACTGAAGCTTTCTTT. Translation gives CASTMLQTNTEAFF. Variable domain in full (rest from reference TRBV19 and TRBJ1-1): DGGITQSPKYLFRKEGQNVTLSCEQNLNHDAMYWYRQDPGQGLRLIYYSQIVNDFQKGDIAEGYSVSREKKESFPLTVTSAQKNPTAFYLCASTMLQTNTEAFFGQGTRLTVV.

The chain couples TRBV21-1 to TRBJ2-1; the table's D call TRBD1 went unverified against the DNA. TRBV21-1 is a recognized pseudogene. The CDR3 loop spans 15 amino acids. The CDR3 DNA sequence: TGTGCCAGCAGCAAGGGGGCGAGGAGCTCAAGTGAGCAGTTCTTC. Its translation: CASSKGARSSSEQFF.

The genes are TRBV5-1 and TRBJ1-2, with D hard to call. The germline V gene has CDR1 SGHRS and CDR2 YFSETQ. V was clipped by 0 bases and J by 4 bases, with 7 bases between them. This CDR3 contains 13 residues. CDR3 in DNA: TGCGCCAGCAGCTTGGACCCTTTCTATGGCTACACCTTC. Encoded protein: CASSLDPFYGYTF.

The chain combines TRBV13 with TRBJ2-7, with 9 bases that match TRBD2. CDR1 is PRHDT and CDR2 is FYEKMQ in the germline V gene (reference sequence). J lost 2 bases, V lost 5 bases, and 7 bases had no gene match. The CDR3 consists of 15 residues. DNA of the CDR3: TGTGCCAGCAGCGGGTGGACTAGCGAGGCCTACGAGCAGTACTTC. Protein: CASSGWTSEAYEQYF.

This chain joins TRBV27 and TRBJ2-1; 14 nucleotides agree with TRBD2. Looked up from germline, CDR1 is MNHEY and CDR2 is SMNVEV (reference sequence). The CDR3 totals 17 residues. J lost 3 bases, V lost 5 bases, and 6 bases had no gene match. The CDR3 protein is CASSRGLAGDLYNEQFF. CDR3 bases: TGTGCCAGCAGTCGGGGACTAGCGGGAGATCTCTACAATGAGCAGTTCTTC.

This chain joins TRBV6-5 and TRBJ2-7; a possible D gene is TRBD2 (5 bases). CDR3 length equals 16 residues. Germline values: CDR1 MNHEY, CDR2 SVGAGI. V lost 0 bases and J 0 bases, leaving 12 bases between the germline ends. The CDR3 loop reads CASSYSWSGSSYEQYF. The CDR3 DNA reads TGTGCCAGCAGTTACTCTTGGAGCGGCAGCTCCTACGAGCAGTACTTC.

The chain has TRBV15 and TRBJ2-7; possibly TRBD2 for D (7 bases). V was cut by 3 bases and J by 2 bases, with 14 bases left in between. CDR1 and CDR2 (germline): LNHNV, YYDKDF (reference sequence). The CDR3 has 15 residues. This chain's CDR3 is CATSSPGGPTYEQYF. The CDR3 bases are TGTGCCACCAGCAGCCCGGGGGGCCCTACCTACGAGCAGTACTTC. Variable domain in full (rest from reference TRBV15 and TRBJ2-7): DAMVIQNPRYQVTQFGKPVTLSCSQTLNHNVMYWYQQKSSQAPKLLFHYYDKDFNNEADTPDNFQSRRPNTSFCFLDIRSPGLGDTAMYLCATSSPGGPTYEQYFGPGTRLTVT.

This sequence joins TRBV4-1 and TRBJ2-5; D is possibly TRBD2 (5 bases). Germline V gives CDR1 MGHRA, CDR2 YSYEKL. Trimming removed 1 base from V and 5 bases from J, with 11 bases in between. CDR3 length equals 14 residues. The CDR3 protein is CASSQGERRETQYF. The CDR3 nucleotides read TGCGCCAGCAGCCAAGGGGAGCGTCGGGAGACCCAGTACTTC.